The subject of this entry is one T cell receptor (beta chain). Its antigen is as yet unknown. Sample treatment: approximately 18 received Ad26.COV2.S at low or high dose, single or two shots; about 5 received placebo; per-sample allocation not given. Samples came from day 63 after the first vaccine or placebo injection. This record comes from a study of Ad26.COV2.S vaccination and SARS-CoV-2 variants. Looking at the study overall: A COV1001 Ad26.COV2.S trial-arm participant provided the sample. Notes on the study in general: Spike-specific TCR breadth ran higher among vaccine recipients than placebo recipients. Total responses of T cells may have been underestimated by the analyses of TCR breadth and depth.

Germline lookup yields CDR1 LGHDT and CDR2 YNNKEL (reference sequence). With 2 bases removed from V and 7 bases from J, the gap between germline ends came to 6 bases. CDR3 length equals 13 residues. Profiling relied on immunoSEQ multiplex PCR, and the TCRdb table lists in-frame clones only, not all of them. The sample consists of 300,000 to 400,000 clones, 70% to 90% of them appearing once. The material was peripheral blood, obtained in a trial of Ad26.COV2.S vaccine versus placebo. The chain has TRBV3-1 (or the pseudogene TRBV3-2) and TRBJ1-6; D gene unclear. This receptor was taken from a person aged 18-65 years who received the Ad26.COV2.S COVID-19 vaccine or a placebo. The CDR3 sequence: CASSQRANSPLHF. CDR3 DNA: TGTGCCAGCAGCCAAAGGGCCAATTCACCCCTCCACTTT.